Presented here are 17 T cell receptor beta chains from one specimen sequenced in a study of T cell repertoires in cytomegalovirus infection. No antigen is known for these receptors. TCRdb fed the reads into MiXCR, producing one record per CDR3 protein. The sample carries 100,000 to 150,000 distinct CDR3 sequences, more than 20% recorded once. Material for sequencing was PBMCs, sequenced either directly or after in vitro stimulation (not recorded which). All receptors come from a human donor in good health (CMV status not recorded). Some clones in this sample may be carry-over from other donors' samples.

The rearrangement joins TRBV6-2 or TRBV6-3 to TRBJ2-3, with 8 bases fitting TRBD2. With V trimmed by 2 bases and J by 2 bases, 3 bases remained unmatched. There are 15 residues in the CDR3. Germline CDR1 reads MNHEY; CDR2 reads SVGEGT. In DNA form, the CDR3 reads TGTGCCAGCAGTTACCTTGGACTAGCCACAGATACGCAGTATTTT. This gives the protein CASSYLGLATDTQYF.

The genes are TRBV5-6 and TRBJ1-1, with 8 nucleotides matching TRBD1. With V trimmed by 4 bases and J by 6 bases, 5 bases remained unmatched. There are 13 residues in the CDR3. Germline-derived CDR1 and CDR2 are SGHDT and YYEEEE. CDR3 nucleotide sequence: TGTGCCAGCAGCCCGGACAGGGAGGCTGAAGCTTTCTTT. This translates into CASSPDREAEAFF.

CDR3 amino acids: CSAQGLANSQETQYF. CDR3 DNA: TGCAGTGCCCAAGGACTAGCGAACTCCCAAGAGACCCAGTACTTC. This chain links TRBV20-1 with TRBJ2-5; 9 positions match TRBD2. V shed 6 bases and J 1 base; nucleotides not matched to a gene: 9. Germline V lookup: CDR1 DFQATT, CDR2 SNEGSKA (reference sequence). The CDR3 extends over 15 amino acids.

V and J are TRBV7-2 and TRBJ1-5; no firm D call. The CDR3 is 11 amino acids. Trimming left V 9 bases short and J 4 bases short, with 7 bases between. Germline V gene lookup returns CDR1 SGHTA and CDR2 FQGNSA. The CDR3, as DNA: TGTGCCAGTGTTACAAATCAGCCCCAGCATTTT. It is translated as CASVTNQPQHF.

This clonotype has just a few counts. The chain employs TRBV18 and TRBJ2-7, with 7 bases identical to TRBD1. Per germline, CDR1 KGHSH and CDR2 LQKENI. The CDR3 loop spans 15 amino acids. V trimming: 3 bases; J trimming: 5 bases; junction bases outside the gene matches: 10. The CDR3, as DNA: TGTGCCAGCTCACCGCGAGACAGGGAGCTGAACGAGCAGTACGTC. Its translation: CASSPRDRELNEQYV.

This CDR3 reads CASSWGVNNSPLHF. In nucleotides, the CDR3 is TGTGCCAGCAGCTGGGGGGTTAACAATTCACCCCTCCACTTT. This chain connects TRBV7-2 to TRBJ1-6; the D gene is possibly TRBD1 (5 bases). V was clipped by 4 bases and J by 7 bases, with 11 bases between them. The germline CDR1 and CDR2 sequences are SGHTA and FQGNSA. CDR3 length: 14 amino acids.

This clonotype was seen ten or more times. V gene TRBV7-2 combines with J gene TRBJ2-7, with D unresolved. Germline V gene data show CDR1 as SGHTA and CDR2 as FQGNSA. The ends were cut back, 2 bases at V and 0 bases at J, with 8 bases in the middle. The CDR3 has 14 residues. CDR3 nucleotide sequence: TGTGCCAGCAGCTTATCCGGTTCCTCCTACGAGCAGTACTTC. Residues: CASSLSGSSYEQYF.

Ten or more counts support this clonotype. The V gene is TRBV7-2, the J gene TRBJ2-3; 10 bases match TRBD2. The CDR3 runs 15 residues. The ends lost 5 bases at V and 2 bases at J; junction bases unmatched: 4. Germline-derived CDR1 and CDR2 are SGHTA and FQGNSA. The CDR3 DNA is TGTGCCAGCAGCCGGACTAGCGGATACACAGATACGCAGTATTTT. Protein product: CASSRTSGYTDTQYF.

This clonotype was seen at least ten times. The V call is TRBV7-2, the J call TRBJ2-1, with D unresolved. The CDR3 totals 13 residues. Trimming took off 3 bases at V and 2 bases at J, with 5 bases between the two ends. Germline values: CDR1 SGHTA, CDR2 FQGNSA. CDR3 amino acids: CASSFRTYNEQFF. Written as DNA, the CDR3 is TGTGCCAGCAGCTTTAGGACCTACAATGAGCAGTTCTTC.

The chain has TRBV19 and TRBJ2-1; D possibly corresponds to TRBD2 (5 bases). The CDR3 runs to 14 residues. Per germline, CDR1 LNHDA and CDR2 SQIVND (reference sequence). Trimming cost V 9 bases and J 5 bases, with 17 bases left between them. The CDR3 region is CASDRMVGDNEQFF. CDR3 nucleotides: TGTGCCAGCGATCGGATGGTCGGGGACAATGAGCAGTTCTTC.

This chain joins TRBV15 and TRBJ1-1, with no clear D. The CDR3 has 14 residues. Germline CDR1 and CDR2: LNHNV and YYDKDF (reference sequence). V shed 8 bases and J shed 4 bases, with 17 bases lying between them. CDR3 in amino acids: CATRRSGLSTEAFF. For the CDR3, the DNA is TGTGCCACCCGCCGATCGGGGTTGAGCACTGAAGCTTTCTTT. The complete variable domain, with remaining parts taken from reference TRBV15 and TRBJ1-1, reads DAMVIQNPRYQVTQFGKPVTLSCSQTLNHNVMYWYQQKSSQAPKLLFHYYDKDFNNEADTPDNFQSRRPNTSFCFLDIRSPGLGDTAMYLCATRRSGLSTEAFFGQGTRLTVV.

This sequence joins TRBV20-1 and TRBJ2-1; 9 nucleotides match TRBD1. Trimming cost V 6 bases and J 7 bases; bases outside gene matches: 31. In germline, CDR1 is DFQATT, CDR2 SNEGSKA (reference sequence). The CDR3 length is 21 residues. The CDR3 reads CSALEAGTGPRRADGKNEQFF. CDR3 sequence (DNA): TGCAGTGCCCTTGAGGCTGGGACAGGGCCCCGGAGGGCGGACGGTAAGAATGAGCAGTTCTTC.

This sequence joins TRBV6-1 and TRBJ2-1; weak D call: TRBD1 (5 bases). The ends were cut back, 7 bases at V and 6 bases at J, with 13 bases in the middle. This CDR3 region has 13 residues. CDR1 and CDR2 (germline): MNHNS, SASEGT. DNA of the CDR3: TGTGCCAGCACATCGGACACCAGCAATGAGCAGTTCTTC. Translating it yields CASTSDTSNEQFF.

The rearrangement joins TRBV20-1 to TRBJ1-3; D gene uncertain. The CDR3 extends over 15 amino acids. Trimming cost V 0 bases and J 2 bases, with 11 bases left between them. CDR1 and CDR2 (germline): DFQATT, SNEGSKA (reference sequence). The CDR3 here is CSARDLAPTGNTIYF. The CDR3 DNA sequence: TGCAGTGCTAGAGATTTGGCCCCTACTGGAAACACCATATATTTT.

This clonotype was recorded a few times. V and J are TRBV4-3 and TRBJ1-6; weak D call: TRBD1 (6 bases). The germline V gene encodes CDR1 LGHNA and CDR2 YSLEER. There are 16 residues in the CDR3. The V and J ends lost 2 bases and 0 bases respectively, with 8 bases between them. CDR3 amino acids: CASSQTGSSYNSPLHF. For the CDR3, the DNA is TGCGCCAGCAGCCAAACAGGGAGCTCCTATAATTCACCCCTCCACTTT.

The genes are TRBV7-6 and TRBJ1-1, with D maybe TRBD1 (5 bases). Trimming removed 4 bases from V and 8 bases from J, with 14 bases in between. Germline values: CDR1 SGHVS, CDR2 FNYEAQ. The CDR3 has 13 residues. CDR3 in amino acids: CASSSERQSEAFF. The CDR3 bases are TGTGCCAGCAGCTCGGAACGACAGTCCGAAGCTTTCTTT.

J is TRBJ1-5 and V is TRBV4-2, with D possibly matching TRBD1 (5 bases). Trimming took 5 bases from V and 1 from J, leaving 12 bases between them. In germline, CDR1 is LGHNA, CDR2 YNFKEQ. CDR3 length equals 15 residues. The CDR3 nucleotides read TGTGCCAGCAGCGTACAGGAGGGAAGCAATCAGCCCCAGCATTTT. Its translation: CASSVQEGSNQPQHF.